This T cell receptor (beta chain) came from a study of lymphopenia after photon versus proton radiotherapy. Produced via immunoSEQ multiplex PCR; TCRdb's table is partial and in-frame only. The data contain about 8,300 clones, 70% to 90% of them singletons. V shed 3 bases and J shed 3 bases, with 9 bases lying between them. This CDR3 has 14 amino acids. Germline V CDR1 and CDR2: LNHDA, SQIVND (reference sequence). The material sequenced was peripheral blood, taken from a patient treated with photon-based radiotherapy. The receptor was isolated from a man at least 80 years old with cholangiocarcinoma. The rearrangement joins TRBV19 to TRBJ1-5; D not certain. CDR3 region: CASSMAAVNQPQHF. Written as DNA, the CDR3 is TGTGCCAGTAGTATGGCGGCAGTCAATCAGCCCCAGCATTTT.